The rows below give T cell receptor beta chains drawn from one sample of a study of PD-1 blockade in classical Hodgkin lymphoma. Assay: immunoSEQ multiplex PCR; the TCRdb copy retains only in-frame clones and omits some. This sample has 20,000 to 25,000 clones; approximately 77% occur once, and the top ten carry around 21%. Sample: peripheral blood mononuclear cells (PBMCs), taken before the fourth cycle of nivolumab. The receptor source for this set is a human donor with classical Hodgkin lymphoma. The conserved cysteine and the conserved F or W are not part of the CDR3 here. Some rows mark clone size as missing; the rest say once, few, many or name a class of expanded clone.

13	NA	TRBV9	TRBJ2-5	ASSVASGGQETQY
13	NA	TRBV11-1	TRBJ1-1	ASSKGTVMNTEAF
11	NA	TRBV19	TRBJ1-2	ASSSLWYYGYT
13	NA	TRBV11-1	TRBJ2-7	ASSRTSGDTYEQY
13	NA	TRBV6-6	TRBJ2-7	ASSYVSGLGYEQY
13	once	TRBV25-1	TRBJ2-1	ASSVGSGRAVEQF
11	NA	TRBV29-1	TRBJ2-5	SVGGRGSETQY
12	NA	TRBV6-5	TRBJ1-2	ASRRQMTNYGYT
15	NA	TRBV7-8	TRBJ2-5	ASSPLSGGRSDETQY
12	NA	TRBV6-1	TRBJ2-2	ASRKDRTPLELF
13	NA	TRBV4-2	TRBJ1-4	ASSQDHGINEKLF
12	NA	TRBV6-1	TRBJ1-1	ASSQGWRNTEAF
11	few	TRBV29-1	TRBJ2-1	SAGASGYNEQF
16	NA	TRBV4-2	TRBJ1-2	ASSPGGGLLGANYGYT
13	NA	TRBV19	TRBJ2-1	ASSIGPLEHNEQF
12	NA	TRBV5-1	TRBJ2-2	ASSLDGSSGELF